This T cell receptor (beta chain) was identified in a study of cytomegalovirus exposure and HLA in healthy donors. V lost 1 base to trimming and J lost 5 bases, with 13 bases between them. There are 15 residues in the CDR3. The V gene's germline CDR1 is SGHRS and CDR2 YFSETQ. PCR employed 60 Vbeta and 13 Jbeta primers. Only in-frame clones appear in the TCRdb table, and some are missing; sequencing was by immunoSEQ multiplex PCR. The sample lists 150,000 to 200,000 clones, about 84% occurring once. The sample comprised PBMCs. The receptor was derived from a man between 18 and 29 years old in good health and CMV-seronegative. This chain uses TRBV5-1 with TRBJ2-1; D is possibly TRBD2 (6 bases). For the CDR3, the DNA is TGCGCCAGCAGCTTGACTAGCTTATTAGACAATGAGCAGTTCTTC. Translated, it gives CASSLTSLLDNEQFF.